The next 4 T cell receptor beta chains were all read from a single sample in a study of blood T cell repertoires in COVID-19. Sequenced by immunoSEQ multiplex PCR; TCRdb stores in-frame clones only, minus some. The sample holds a few hundred thousand clones, about 86% seen once. The sample was PBMCs or T cells enriched from blood (not recorded which). The receptors come from a man aged 45-60 years who had recovered from COVID-19.

The rearrangement uses TRBV19 and TRBJ1-5, with D uncertain. Deletions cut 1 base from V and 2 bases from J, with 18 bases between. Looked up from germline, CDR1 is LNHDA and CDR2 is SQIVND (reference sequence). This CDR3 has 18 residues. CDR3 sequence reads: CASSIVVLPGKGNQPQHF. The CDR3 nucleotides are TGTGCCAGTAGTATAGTGGTCCTCCCCGGGAAGGGCAATCAGCCCCAGCATTTT.

The V gene is TRBV5-1, the J gene TRBJ1-6; 9 bases align to TRBD1. Trimming at V came to 4 bases and at J to 5 bases, leaving 13 bases not matched to a gene. The germline V gene encodes CDR1 SGHRS and CDR2 YFSETQ. This CDR3 has 18 residues. This CDR3 is CASSLEPPGQGNNSPLHF. CDR3 in DNA: TGCGCCAGCAGCCTGGAACCGCCGGGACAGGGTAATAATTCACCCCTCCACTTT. The full variable domain, with the rest looked up from reference TRBV5-1 and TRBJ1-6, is KAGVTQTPRYLIKTRGQQVTLSCSPISGHRSVSWYQQTPGQGLQFLFEYFSETQRNKGNFPGRFSGRQFSNSRSEMNVSTLELGDSALYLCASSLEPPGQGNNSPLHFGNGTRLTVT.

J is TRBJ1-1 and V is TRBV9; D is possibly TRBD1 (5 bases). The CDR3 contains 16 residues. Germline V gives CDR1 SGDLS, CDR2 YYNGEE. The V and J ends lost 2 bases and 3 bases respectively, with 17 bases between them. In DNA, the CDR3 is TGTGCCAGCAGCGTCTCCGGGGGAGGGGAATACACTGAAGCTTTCTTT. It yields the protein CASSVSGGGEYTEAFF.

This clone was seen once. The chain recombines TRBV5-5 with TRBJ1-4; D remains unclear. Trimming left V 0 bases short and J 8 bases short, with 17 bases between. The CDR3 length is 16 residues. Per germline, CDR1 SGHKS and CDR2 YYEKEE (reference sequence). The CDR3 bases are TGTGCCAGCAGCTTGGATTTCAGGACGGCGGGGGAAAAACTGTTTTTT. It codes for CASSLDFRTAGEKLFF. Based on the CDR3 plus reference TRBV5-5 and TRBJ1-4, the full variable domain is DAGVTQSPTHLIKTRGQQVTLRCSPISGHKSVSWYQQVLGQGPQFIFQYYEKEERGRGNFPDRFSARQFPNYSSELNVNALLLGDSALYLCASSLDFRTAGEKLFFGSGTQLSVL.